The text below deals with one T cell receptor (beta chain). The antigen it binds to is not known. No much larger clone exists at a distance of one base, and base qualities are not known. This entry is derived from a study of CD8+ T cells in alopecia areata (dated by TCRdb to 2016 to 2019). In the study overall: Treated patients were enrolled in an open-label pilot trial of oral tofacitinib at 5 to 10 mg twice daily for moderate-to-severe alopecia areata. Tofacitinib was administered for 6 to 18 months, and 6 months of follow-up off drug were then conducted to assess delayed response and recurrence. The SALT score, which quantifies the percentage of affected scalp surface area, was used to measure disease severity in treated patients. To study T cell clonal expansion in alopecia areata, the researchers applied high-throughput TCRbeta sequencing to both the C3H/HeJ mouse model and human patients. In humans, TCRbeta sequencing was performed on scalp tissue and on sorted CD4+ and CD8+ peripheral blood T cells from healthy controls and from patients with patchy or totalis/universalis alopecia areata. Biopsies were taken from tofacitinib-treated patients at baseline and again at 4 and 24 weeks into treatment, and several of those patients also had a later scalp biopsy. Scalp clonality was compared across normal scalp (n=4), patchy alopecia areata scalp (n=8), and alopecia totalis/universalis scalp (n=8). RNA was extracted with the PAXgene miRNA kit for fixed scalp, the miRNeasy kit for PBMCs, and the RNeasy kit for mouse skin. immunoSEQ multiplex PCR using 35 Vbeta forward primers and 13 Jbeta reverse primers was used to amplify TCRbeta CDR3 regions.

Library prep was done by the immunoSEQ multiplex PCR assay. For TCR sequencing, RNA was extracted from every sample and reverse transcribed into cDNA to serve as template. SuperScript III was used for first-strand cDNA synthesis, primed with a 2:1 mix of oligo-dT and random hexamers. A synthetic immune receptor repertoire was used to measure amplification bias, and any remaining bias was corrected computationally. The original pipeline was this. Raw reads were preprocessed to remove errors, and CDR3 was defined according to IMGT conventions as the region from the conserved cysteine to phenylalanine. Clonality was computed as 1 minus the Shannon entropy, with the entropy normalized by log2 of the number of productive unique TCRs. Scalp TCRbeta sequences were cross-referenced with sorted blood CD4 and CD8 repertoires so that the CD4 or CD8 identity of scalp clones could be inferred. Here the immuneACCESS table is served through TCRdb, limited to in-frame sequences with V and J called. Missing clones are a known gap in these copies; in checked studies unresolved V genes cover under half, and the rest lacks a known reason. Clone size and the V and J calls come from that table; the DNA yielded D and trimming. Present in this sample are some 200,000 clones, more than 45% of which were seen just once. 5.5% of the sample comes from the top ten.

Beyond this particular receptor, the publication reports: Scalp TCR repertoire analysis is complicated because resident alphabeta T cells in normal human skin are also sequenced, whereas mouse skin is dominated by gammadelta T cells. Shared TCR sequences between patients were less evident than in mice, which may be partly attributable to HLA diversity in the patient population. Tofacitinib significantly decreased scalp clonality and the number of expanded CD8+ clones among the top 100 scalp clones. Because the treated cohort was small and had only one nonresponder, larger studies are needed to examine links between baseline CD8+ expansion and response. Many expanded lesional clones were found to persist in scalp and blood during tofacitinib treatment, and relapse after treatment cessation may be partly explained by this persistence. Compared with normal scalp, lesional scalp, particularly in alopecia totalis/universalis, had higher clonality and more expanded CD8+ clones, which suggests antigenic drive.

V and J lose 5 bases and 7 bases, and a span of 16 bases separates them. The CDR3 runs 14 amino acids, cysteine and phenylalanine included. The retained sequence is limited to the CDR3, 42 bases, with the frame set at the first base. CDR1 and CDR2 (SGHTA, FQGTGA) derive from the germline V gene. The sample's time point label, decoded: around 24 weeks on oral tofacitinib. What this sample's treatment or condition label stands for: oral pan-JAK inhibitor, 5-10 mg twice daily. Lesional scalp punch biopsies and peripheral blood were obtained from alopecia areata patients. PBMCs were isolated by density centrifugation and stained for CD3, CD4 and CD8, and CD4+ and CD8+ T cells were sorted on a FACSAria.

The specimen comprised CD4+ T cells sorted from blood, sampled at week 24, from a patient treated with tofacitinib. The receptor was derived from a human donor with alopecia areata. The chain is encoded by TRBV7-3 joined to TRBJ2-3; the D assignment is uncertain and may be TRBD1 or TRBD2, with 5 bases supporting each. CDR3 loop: CASSVTTGSNTQYF. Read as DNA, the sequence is TGTGCCAGCAGCGTGACTACAGGTTCGAATACGCAGTATTTT. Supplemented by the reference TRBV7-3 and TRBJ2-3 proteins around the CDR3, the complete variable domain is GAGVSQTPSNKVTEKGKYVELRCDPISGHTALYWYRQSLGQGPEFLIYFQGTGAADDSGLPNDRFFAVRPEGSVSTLKIQRTERGDSAVYLCASSVTTGSNTQYFGPGTRLTVL.